This T cell receptor (beta chain) was sequenced for a study of regulatory T cells in long-lasting Graves disease. As for time point: newly diagnosed GD, antithyroid drugs for less than 3 months. Construction of the TCR library relied on RNA isolated from PBMCs. This clonotype was found many times. CDR1 SGHRS and CDR2 YFSETQ come from the germline V gene. The length of the CDR3 is 14 residues. The germline V and J ends were trimmed by 3 bases and 4 bases, with 13 bases remaining between them. Construction of TCR beta libraries relied on iRepertoire HTBI primers and on Arm-PCR targeting CDR3 regions. TCRdb analysed the multiplex PCR reads with MiXCR anew, one entry per CDR3 protein. This table holds 680,000 or so distinct CDR3 sequences, 16% found once. These data are also associated with another study on T cells in Graves' hyperthyroidism and ophthalmopathy.

Sequencing used peripheral blood mononuclear cells (PBMCs), obtained at new diagnosis, from a patient treated with antithyroid drugs. The chain joins TRBV5-1 to TRBJ1-1; no clear D. This clonotype was sampled from a woman aged 25-40 years with Graves disease. The CDR3 bases are TGCGCCAGCAGCTGGGATAGTACTACCACTGAAGCTTTCTTT. Protein product: CASSWDSTTTEAFF.